The entry below describes one T cell receptor beta chain. The entry originates in a study of shared clonotypes between healthy human individuals. J gave up 4 bases and V 1 base, and 6 bases lay outside the gene matches. The CDR3 has 16 residues. Germline loops: CDR1 MNHNS, CDR2 SASEGT. The protocol was immunoSEQ multiplex PCR, while the TCRdb copy is restricted to in-frame clones and leaves out a portion. The sample yields 2 million to 3 million clones, over 85% seen once. Sequences were obtained from naive CD4+ T cells from PBMCs. The subset is: CD45RA+ positively selected. The clonotype comes from a man younger than 30 in good health. Some clones in this sample may be carry-over from other donors' samples. V and J are TRBV6-1 and TRBJ2-1; 8 nucleotides match TRBD1. The CDR3 spells CASSEGGTGGYNEQFF. In DNA form, the CDR3 reads TGTGCCAGCAGTGAAGGGGGGACAGGTGGATACAATGAGCAGTTCTTC.